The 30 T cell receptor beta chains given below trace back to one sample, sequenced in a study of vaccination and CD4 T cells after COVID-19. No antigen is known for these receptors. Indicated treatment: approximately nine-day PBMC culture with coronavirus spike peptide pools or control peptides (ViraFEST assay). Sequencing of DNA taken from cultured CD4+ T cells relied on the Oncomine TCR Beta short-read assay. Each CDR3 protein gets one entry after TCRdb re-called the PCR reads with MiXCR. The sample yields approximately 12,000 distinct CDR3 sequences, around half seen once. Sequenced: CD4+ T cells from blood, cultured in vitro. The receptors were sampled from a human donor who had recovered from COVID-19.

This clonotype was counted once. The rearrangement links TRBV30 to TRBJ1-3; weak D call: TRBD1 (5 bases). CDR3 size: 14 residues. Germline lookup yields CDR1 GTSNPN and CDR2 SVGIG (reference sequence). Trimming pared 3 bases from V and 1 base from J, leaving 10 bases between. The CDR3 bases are TGTGCCTGGAGAGACAGACGATCTGGAAACACCATATATTTT. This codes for CAWRDRRSGNTIYF.

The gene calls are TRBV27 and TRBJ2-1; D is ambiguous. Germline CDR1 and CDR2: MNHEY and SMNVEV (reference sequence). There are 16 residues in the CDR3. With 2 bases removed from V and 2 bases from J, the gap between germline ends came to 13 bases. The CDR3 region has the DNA TGTGCCAGCAGTTTAATCAGGCGCCGGACCTACAATGAGCAGTTCTTC. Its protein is CASSLIRRRTYNEQFF.

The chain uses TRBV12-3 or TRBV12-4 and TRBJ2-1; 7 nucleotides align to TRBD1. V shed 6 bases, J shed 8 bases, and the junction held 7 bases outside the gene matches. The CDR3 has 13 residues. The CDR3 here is CASSKTGVYEQFF. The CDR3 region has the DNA TGTGCCAGCAGCAAAACAGGGGTCTATGAGCAGTTCTTC.

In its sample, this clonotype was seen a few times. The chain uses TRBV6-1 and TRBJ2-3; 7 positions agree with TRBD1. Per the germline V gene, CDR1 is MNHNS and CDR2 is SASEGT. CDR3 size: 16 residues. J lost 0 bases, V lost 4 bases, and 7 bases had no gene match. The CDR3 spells CASSGQGLFSTDTQYF. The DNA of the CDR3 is TGTGCCAGCAGTGGACAGGGCCTTTTTAGCACAGATACGCAGTATTTT.

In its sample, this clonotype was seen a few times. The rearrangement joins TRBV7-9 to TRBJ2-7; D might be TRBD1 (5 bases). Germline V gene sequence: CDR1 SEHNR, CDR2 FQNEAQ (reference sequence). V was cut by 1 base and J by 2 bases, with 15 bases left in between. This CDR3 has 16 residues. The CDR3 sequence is CASSLDAGIGTYEQYF. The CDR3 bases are TGTGCCAGCAGCTTAGACGCAGGGATCGGAACCTACGAGCAGTACTTC.

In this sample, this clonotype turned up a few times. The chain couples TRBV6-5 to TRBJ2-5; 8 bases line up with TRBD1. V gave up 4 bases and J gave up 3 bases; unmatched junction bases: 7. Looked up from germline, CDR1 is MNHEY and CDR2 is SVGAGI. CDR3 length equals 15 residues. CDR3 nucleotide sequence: TGTGCCAGCAGTTTCCCCGGACAGGGTAAAGAGACCCAGTACTTC. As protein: CASSFPGQGKETQYF.

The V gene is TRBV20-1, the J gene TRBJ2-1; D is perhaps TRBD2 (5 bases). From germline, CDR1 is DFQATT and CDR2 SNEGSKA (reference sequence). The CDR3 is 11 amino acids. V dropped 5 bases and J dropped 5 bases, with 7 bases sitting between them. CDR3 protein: CSAGSDNEQFF. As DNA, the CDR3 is TGCAGTGCTGGTAGCGACAATGAGCAGTTCTTC.

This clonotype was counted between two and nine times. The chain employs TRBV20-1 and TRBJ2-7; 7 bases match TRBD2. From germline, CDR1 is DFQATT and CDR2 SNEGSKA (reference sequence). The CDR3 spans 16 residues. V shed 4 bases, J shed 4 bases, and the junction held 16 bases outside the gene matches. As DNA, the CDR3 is TGCAGTGCTACCCCTATGGGCGGGAGTTTTCAGTACGAGCAGTACTTC. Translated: CSATPMGGSFQYEQYF.

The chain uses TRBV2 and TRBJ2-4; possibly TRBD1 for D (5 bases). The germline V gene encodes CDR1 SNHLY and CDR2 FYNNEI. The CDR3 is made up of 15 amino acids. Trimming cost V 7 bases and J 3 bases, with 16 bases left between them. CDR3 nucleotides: TGTGCCAGCACGGCTGGGCAGGGCAACAAAAACATTCAGTACTTC. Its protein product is CASTAGQGNKNIQYF.

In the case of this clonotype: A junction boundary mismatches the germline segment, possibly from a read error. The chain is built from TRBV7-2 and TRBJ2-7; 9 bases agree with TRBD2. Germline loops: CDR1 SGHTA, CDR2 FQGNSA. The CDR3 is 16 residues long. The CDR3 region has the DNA TGCGCCAGCAGCCAAGGGTTGCGGGAGGGAAACTACGAGCAGTACTTC. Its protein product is CASSQGLREGNYEQYF.

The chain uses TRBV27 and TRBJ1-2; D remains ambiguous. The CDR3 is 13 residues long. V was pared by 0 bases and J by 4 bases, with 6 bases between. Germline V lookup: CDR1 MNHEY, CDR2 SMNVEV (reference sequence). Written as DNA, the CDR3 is TGTGCCAGCAGTTTATCCGGGCCCTATGGCTACACCTTC. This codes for CASSLSGPYGYTF.

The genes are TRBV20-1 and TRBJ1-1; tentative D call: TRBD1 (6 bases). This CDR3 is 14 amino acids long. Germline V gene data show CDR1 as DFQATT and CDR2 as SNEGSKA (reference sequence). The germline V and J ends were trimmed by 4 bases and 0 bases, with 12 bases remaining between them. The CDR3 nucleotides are TGCAGTGCTACCAAGGACAGTATGAACACTGAAGCTTTCTTT. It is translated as CSATKDSMNTEAFF.

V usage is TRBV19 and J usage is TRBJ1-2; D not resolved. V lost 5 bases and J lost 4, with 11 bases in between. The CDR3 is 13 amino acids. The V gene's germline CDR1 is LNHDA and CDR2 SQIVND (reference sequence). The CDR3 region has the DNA TGTGCCAGTAGTCGTCAGCCGATCTATGGCTACACCTTC. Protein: CASSRQPIYGYTF.

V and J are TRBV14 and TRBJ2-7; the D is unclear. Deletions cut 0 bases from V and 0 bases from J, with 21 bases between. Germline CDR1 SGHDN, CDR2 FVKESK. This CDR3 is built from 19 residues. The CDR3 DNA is TGTGCCAGCAGCCAAGATCAGTTGCAAGGGCAGTTCAGCTCCTACGAGCAGTACTTC. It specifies CASSQDQLQGQFSSYEQYF.

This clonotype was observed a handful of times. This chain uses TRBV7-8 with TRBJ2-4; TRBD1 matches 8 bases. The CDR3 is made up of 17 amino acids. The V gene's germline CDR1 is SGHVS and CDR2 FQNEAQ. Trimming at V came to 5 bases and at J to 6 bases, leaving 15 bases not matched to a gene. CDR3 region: CASSPRQGPYPTNIQYF. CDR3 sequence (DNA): TGTGCCAGCAGCCCTAGACAGGGGCCATACCCCACAAACATTCAGTACTTC.

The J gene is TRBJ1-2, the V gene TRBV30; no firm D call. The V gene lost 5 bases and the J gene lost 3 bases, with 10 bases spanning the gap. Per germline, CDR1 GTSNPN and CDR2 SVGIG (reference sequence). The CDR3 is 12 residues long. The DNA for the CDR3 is TGTGCCTGGGGCGGAAGGCACTATGGCTACACCTTC. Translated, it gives CAWGGRHYGYTF.

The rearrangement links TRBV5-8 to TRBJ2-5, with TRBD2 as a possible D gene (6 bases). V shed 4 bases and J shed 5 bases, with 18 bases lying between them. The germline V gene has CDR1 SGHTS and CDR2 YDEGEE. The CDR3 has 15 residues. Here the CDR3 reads CASSPEAGSSETQYF. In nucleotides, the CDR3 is TGTGCCAGCAGCCCCGAGGCGGGGTCTTCGGAGACCCAGTACTTC.

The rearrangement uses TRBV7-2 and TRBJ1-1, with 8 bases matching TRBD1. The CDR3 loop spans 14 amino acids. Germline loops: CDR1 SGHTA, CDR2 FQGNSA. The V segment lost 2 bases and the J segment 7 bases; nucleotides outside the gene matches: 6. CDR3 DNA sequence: TGTGCCAGCAGCTTAACTAGACAGGGGAATGAAGCTTTCTTT. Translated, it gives CASSLTRQGNEAFF.

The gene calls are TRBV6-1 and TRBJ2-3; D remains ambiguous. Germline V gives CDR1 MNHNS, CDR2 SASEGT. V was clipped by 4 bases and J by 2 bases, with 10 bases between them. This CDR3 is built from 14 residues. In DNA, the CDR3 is TGTGCCAGCAGTGGACTTATGGCCACAGATACGCAGTATTTT. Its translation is CASSGLMATDTQYF.

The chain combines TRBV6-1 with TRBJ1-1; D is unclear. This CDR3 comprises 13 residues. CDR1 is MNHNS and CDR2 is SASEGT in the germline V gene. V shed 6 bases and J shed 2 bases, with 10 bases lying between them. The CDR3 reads CASRRRINTEAFF. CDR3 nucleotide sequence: TGTGCCAGCAGAAGACGGATAAACACTGAAGCTTTCTTT.

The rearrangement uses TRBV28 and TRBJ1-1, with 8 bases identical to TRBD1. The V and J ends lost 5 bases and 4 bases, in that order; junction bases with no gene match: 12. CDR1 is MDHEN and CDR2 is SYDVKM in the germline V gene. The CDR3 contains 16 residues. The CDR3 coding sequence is TGTGCCAGCAGTCTCCCGGGACAGGTGACTCTCACTGAAGCTTTCTTT. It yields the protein CASSLPGQVTLTEAFF.

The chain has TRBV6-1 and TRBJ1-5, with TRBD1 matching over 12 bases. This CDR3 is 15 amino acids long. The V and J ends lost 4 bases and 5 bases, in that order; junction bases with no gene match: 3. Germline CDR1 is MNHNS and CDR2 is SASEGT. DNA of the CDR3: TGTGCCAGCAGTGCCGGGACAGGGGGCTATCAGCCCCAGCATTTT. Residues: CASSAGTGGYQPQHF.

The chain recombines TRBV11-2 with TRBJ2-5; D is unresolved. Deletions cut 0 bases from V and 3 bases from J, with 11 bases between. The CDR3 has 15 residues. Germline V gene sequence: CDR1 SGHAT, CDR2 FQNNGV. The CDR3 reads CASSLDPATKETQYF. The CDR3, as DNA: TGTGCCAGCAGCTTAGATCCAGCCACTAAAGAGACCCAGTACTTC.

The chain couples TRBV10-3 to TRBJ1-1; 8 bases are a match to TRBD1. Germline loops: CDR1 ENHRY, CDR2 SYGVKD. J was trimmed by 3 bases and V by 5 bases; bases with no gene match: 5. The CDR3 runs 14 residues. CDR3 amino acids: CAISYDRGDTEAFF. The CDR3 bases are TGTGCCATCAGTTACGACAGGGGAGACACTGAAGCTTTCTTT.

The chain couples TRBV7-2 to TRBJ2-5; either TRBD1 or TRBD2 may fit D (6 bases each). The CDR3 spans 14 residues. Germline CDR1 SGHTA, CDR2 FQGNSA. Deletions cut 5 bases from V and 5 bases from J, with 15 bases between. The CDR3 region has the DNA TGTGCCAGCAGCGCACGGGGGCCTCGGGAGACCCAGTACTTC. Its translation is CASSARGPRETQYF.

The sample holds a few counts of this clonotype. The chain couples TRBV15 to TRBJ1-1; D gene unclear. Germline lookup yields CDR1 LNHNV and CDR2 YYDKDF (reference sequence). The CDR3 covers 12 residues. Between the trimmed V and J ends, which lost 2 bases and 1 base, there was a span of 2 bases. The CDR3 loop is CATSRRNTEAFF. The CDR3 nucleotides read TGTGCCACCAGCAGAAGGAACACTGAAGCTTTCTTT.

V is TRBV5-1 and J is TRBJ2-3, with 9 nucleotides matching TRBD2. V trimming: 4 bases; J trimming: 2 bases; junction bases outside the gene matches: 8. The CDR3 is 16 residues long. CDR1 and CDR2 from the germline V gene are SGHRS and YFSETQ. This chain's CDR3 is CASSPQAGGFTDTQYF. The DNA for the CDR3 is TGCGCCAGCAGCCCACAAGCGGGAGGATTCACAGATACGCAGTATTTT.

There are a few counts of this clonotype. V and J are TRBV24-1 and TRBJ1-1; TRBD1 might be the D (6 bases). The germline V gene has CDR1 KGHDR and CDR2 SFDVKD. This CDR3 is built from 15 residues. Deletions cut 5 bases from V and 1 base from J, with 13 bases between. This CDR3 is CATSGTGSGNTEAFF. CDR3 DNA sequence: TGTGCCACCAGTGGAACAGGGTCTGGGAACACTGAAGCTTTCTTT.

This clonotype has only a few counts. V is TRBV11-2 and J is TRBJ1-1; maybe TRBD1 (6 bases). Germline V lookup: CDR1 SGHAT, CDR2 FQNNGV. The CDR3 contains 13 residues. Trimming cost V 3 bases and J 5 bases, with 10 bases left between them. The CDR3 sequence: CASSLQGRTEAFF. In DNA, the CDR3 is TGTGCCAGCAGCTTGCAGGGGAGAACTGAAGCTTTCTTT. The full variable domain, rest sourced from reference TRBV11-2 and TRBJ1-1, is EAGVAQSPRYKIIEKRQSVAFWCNPISGHATLYWYQQILGQGPKLLIQFQNNGVVDDSQLPKDRFSAERLKGVDSTLKIQPAKLEDSAVYLCASSLQGRTEAFFGQGTRLTVV.

Here the CDR3 reads CASSAPADTQYF. The DNA for the CDR3 is TGTGCCAGTAGTGCCCCCGCGGATACGCAGTATTTT. V gene TRBV19 combines with J gene TRBJ2-3; no reliable D call. CDR1 LNHDA and CDR2 SQIVND come from the germline V gene (reference sequence). The ends were cut back, 5 bases at V and 6 bases at J, with 9 bases in the middle. CDR3 size: 12 residues.